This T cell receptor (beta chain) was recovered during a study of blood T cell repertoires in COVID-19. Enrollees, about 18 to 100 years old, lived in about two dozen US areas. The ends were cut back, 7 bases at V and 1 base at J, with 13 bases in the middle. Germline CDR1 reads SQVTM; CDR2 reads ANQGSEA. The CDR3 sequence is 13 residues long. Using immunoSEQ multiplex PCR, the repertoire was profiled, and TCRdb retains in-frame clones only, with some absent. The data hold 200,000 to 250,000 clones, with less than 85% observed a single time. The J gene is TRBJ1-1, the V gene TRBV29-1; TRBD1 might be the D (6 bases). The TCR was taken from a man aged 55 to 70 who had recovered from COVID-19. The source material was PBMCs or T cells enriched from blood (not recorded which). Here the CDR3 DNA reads TGCAGCGCAAGAAACAGGGAGAACACTGAAGCTTTCTTT. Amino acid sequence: CSARNRENTEAFF.